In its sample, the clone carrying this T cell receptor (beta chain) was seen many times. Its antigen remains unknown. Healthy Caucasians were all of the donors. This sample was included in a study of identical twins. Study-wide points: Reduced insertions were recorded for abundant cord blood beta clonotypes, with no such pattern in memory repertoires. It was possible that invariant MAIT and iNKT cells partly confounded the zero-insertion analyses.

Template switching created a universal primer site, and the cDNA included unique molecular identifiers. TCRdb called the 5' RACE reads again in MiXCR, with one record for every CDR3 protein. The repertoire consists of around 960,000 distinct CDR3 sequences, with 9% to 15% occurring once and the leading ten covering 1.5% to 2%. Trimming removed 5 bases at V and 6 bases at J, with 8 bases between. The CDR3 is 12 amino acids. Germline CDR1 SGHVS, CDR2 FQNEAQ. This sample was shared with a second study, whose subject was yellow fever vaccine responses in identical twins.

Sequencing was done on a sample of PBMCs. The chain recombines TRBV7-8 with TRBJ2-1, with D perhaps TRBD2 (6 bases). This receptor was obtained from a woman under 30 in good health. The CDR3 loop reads CASSPLANEQFF. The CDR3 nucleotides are TGTGCCAGCAGCCCACTAGCCAATGAGCAGTTCTTC.